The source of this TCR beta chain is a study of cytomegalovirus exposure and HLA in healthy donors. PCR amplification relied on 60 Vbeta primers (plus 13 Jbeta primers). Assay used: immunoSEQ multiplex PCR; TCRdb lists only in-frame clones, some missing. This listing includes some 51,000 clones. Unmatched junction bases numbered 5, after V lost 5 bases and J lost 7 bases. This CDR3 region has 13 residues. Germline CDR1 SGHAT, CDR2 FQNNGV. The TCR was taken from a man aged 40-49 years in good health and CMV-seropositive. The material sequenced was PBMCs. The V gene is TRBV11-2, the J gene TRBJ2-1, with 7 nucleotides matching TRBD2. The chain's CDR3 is CASSISGSNEQFF. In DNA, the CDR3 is TGTGCCAGCAGCATTAGCGGGTCTAATGAGCAGTTCTTC.